A single sample gave rise to the 3 T cell receptor beta chains below, sequenced in a study of T-cell reconstitution after alpha-beta-depleted transplantation in children. The authors prepared the TCRbeta library with unique molecular identifiers. From the PCR reads, TCRdb called clonotypes with MiXCR, one entry per CDR3 protein. The sample yields some 500,000 distinct CDR3 sequences, approximately 16% seen once. This specimen consisted of PBMCs from the stem cell graft donor, obtained from the stem cell graft. Receptor source: a human donor who donated a stem cell graft to a child with acute lymphoblastic leukemia.

This clonotype was seen a few times. The chain has TRBV28 and TRBJ2-4, with 8 bases that match TRBD2. Germline trimming cut 5 bases from V and 8 bases from J; bases unmatched to any gene: 14. CDR1 MDHEN and CDR2 SYDVKM come from the germline V gene. This CDR3 contains 16 residues. CDR3 sequence (DNA): TGTGCCAGCAGTCCCGGTCCAGAGCGGGAGCGGTACATTCAGTACTTC. It translates to CASSPGPERERYIQYF.

The gene calls are TRBV18 and TRBJ1-6, with 8 bases aligning to TRBD1. The CDR3 runs to 14 residues. V lost 1 base to trimming and J lost 7 bases; unmatched junction nucleotides: 0. Germline lookup yields CDR1 KGHSH and CDR2 LQKENI. DNA of the CDR3: TGTGCCAGCTCACCACGACAGGGGAATTCACCCCTCCACTTT. Protein: CASSPRQGNSPLHF. Full variable domain (rest looked up from reference TRBV18 and TRBJ1-6): NAGVMQNPRHLVRRRGQEARLRCSPMKGHSHVYWYRQLPEEGLKFMVYLQKENIIDESGMPKERFSAEFPKEGPSILRIQQVVRGDSAAYFCASSPRQGNSPLHFGNGTRLTVT.

This clonotype has more than one count but fewer than ten. The chain links TRBV29-1 to TRBJ1-1; D perhaps matches TRBD1 (6 bases). Trimming left V 7 bases short and J 1 base short, with 16 bases between. CDR3 length: 14 amino acids. Germline CDR1 SQVTM, CDR2 ANQGSEA. CDR3 DNA sequence: TGCAGCGCTGATTCAGCCAGGGGGAACACTGAAGCTTTCTTT. This translates into CSADSARGNTEAFF. The whole variable domain, remainder taken from reference TRBV29-1 and TRBJ1-1, is SAVISQKPSRDICQRGTSLTIQCQVDSQVTMMFWYRQQPGQSLTLIATANQGSEATYESGFVIDKFPISRPNLTFSTLTVSNMSPEDSSIYLCSADSARGNTEAFFGQGTRLTVV.